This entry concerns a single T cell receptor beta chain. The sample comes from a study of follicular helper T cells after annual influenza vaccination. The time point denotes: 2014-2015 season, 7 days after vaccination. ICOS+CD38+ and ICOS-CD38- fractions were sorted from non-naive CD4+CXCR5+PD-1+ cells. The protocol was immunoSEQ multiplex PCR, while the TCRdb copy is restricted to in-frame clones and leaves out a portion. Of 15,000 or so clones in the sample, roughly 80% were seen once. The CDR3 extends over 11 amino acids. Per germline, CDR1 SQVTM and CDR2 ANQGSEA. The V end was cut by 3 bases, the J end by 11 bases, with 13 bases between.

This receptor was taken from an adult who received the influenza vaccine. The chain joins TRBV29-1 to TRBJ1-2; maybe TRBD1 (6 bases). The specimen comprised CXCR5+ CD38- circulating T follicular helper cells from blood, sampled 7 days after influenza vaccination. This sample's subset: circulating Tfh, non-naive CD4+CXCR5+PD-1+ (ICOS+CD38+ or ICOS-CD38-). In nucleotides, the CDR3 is TGCAGCGTTGAGGGTCCACAGGGATACACCTTC. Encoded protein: CSVEGPQGYTF.